The 19 T cell receptor beta chains reported below all come from one sample, sequenced in a study of shared clonotypes between healthy human individuals. Sequencing was performed with immunoSEQ multiplex PCR; in TCRdb, only in-frame clones are kept and a portion is missing. The table lists over 700,000 clones, 72% of them singletons. Sequencing was carried out using memory CD4+ T cells sorted from blood. Subset reported: CD45RA-negative fraction. The receptor set was obtained from a woman in her twenties or thirties in good health.

The chain recombines TRBV18 with TRBJ2-7; TRBD1 matches 8 bases. Germline-derived CDR1 and CDR2 are KGHSH and LQKENI. This CDR3 contains 13 residues. J gave up 2 bases and V 8 bases, and 5 bases lay outside the gene matches. CDR3 residues: CASRDRKTYEQYF. For the CDR3, the DNA is TGTGCCAGCCGGGACAGGAAGACCTACGAGCAGTACTTC.

The V and J genes are TRBV9 and TRBJ2-1; no clear D gene. Trimming took off 4 bases at V and 0 bases at J, with 11 bases between the two ends. Germline loops: CDR1 SGDLS, CDR2 YYNGEE. CDR3 size: 15 residues. CDR3: CASSSASSSYNEQFF. CDR3 in DNA: TGTGCCAGCAGCTCGGCGTCGAGCTCCTACAATGAGCAGTTCTTC.

This sequence joins TRBV28 and TRBJ1-4, with 7 bases matching TRBD1. V lost 6 bases, J lost 0 bases, and 4 bases stayed unmatched. This CDR3 has 15 amino acids. CDR1 is MDHEN, CDR2 SYDVKM, per germline. In nucleotides, the CDR3 is TGTGCCAGCAGACAGGGGTTTGCAACTAATGAAAAACTGTTTTTT. This encodes CASRQGFATNEKLFF.

The CDR3 spells CASTLSDRRNRFGYTF. The CDR3 bases are TGTGCCAGCACCTTGTCGGACAGGCGGAATAGGTTCGGCTACACCTTC. V is TRBV28 and J is TRBJ1-2, with 7 nucleotides matching TRBD1. CDR1 MDHEN and CDR2 SYDVKM come from the germline V gene. This CDR3 spans 16 amino acids. V was pared by 7 bases and J by 8 bases, with 19 bases of the junction left unmatched.

This clone came up once. The rearrangement joins TRBV5-4 to TRBJ2-7, with D maybe TRBD2 (5 bases). Trimming cost V 0 bases and J 0 bases, with 7 bases left between them. The CDR3 extends over 14 amino acids. Looked up from germline, CDR1 is SGHNT and CDR2 is YYREEE (reference sequence). CDR3 bases: TGTGCCAGCAGCTTGGTGGGGAGCTCCTACGAGCAGTACTTC. Translation: CASSLVGSSYEQYF. The variable domain in full, completed from reference TRBV5-4 and TRBJ2-7, reads ETGVTQSPTHLIKTRGQQVTLRCSSQSGHNTVSWYQQALGQGPQFIFQYYREEENGRGNFPPRFSGLQFPNYSSELNVNALELDDSALYLCASSLVGSSYEQYFGPGTRLTVT.

The V gene is TRBV29-1, the J gene TRBJ1-2; tentatively, D is TRBD1 (6 bases). V lost 6 bases and J lost 2, with 13 bases in between. The CDR3 spans 13 residues. Germline CDR1 reads SQVTM; CDR2 reads ANQGSEA. The CDR3 DNA follows: TGCAGCGTGAAGAGGGGGGGGAACTATGGCTACACCTTC. Translating it yields CSVKRGGNYGYTF. Drawing the rest from reference TRBV29-1 and TRBJ1-2, the complete variable domain is SAVISQKPSRDICQRGTSLTIQCQVDSQVTMMFWYRQQPGQSLTLIATANQGSEATYESGFVIDKFPISRPNLTFSTLTVSNMSPEDSSIYLCSVKRGGNYGYTFGSGTRLTVV.

This chain connects TRBV19 to TRBJ1-5, with unresolved D. Trimming removed 9 bases at V and 0 bases at J, with 12 bases between. This CDR3 is 14 amino acids long. Germline V gene data show CDR1 as LNHDA and CDR2 as SQIVND (reference sequence). In DNA, the CDR3 is TGTGCCAGCCAGCGGACGTATAGCAATCAGCCCCAGCATTTT. Protein product: CASQRTYSNQPQHF.

V gene TRBV9 combines with J gene TRBJ2-1; the D gene could be TRBD1 or TRBD2 (5 bases each). This CDR3 has 15 residues. The V end lost 5 bases, the J end lost 0 bases, and 12 bases lay between the germline ends. Per germline, CDR1 SGDLS and CDR2 YYNGEE. CDR3 amino acids: CASRAAGSSYNEQFF. The CDR3 DNA sequence: TGTGCCAGCAGAGCCGCAGGGAGCTCCTACAATGAGCAGTTCTTC.

This chain links TRBV6-5 with TRBJ1-2; weak D call: TRBD1 (5 bases). The CDR3 is 15 residues long. The germline V and J ends were trimmed by 7 bases and 0 bases, with 15 bases remaining between them. Germline loops: CDR1 MNHEY, CDR2 SVGAGI. The CDR3 DNA reads TGTGCCAGCACCCAACCTGACAGAGCTAACTATGGCTACACCTTC. Its translation is CASTQPDRANYGYTF.

This chain links TRBV7-6 with TRBJ1-5; D might be TRBD1 (6 bases). V gave up 2 bases and J gave up 7 bases, with 9 bases separating them. Germline V lookup: CDR1 SGHVS, CDR2 FNYEAQ. The CDR3 length is 13 residues. In DNA form, the CDR3 reads TGTGCCAGCAGCTTAAAGGGGGACCAGCCCCAGCATTTT. Its protein product is CASSLKGDQPQHF.

The chain has TRBV5-1 and TRBJ2-7; D perhaps matches TRBD2 (5 bases). Germline V gene sequence: CDR1 SGHRS, CDR2 YFSETQ. V lost 0 bases and J 1 base, leaving 8 bases between the germline ends. There are 14 residues in the CDR3. CDR3 bases: TGCGCCAGCAGCTTGGAGACTATTTCCTACGAGCAGTACTTC. It is translated as CASSLETISYEQYF.

As for this clone: This CDR3 is also generated by other DNA sequences in the sample. This chain links TRBV28 with TRBJ2-5; 8 nucleotides line up with TRBD1. V gave up 5 bases and J gave up 5 bases; unmatched junction bases: 7. CDR1 and CDR2 (germline): MDHEN, SYDVKM. The CDR3 runs to 14 residues. CDR3 residues: CASSPGQGRETQYF. For the CDR3, the DNA is TGTGCCAGCAGTCCTGGACAGGGCCGGGAGACCCAGTACTTC.

The chain carries TRBV27 and TRBJ1-6; 8 bases line up with TRBD1. The CDR3 length is 15 residues. With 7 bases clipped from V and 6 bases from J, the junction kept 8 bases outside the gene matches. The germline V gene encodes CDR1 MNHEY and CDR2 SMNVEV (reference sequence). The CDR3 here is CASKTSGGRNSPLHF. CDR3 nucleotides: TGTGCCAGCAAGACATCAGGGGGCCGTAATTCACCCCTCCACTTT.

This clone occurred a few times. The gene calls are TRBV18 and TRBJ2-5; 7 bases fit TRBD1. The V segment lost 3 bases and the J segment 1 base; nucleotides outside the gene matches: 2. Germline values: CDR1 KGHSH, CDR2 LQKENI. The CDR3 is 14 residues long. The CDR3 sequence: CASSPNRGQETQYF. The CDR3 DNA is TGTGCCAGCTCACCTAACAGGGGCCAAGAGACCCAGTACTTC. Full variable domain (remainder filled in from reference TRBV18 and TRBJ2-5): NAGVMQNPRHLVRRRGQEARLRCSPMKGHSHVYWYRQLPEEGLKFMVYLQKENIIDESGMPKERFSAEFPKEGPSILRIQQVVRGDSAAYFCASSPNRGQETQYFGPGTRLLVL.

A word on this clone: This may be a read error: a much more frequent sequence differs by one nucleotide. The rearrangement joins TRBV7-9 to TRBJ1-1; 7 positions match TRBD1. CDR3 size: 14 residues. The trim removed 2 bases at V and 1 base at J, leaving 1 base unmatched. Looked up from germline, CDR1 is SEHNR and CDR2 is FQNEAQ (reference sequence). This chain's CDR3 is CASSLYRGNTEAFF. The CDR3, as DNA: TGTGCCAGCAGCTTATACAGGGGGAACACTGAAGCTTTCTTT. The entire variable domain, with the rest obtained from reference TRBV7-9 and TRBJ1-1, is as follows: DTGVSQNPRHKITKRGQNVTFRCDPISEHNRLYWYRQTLGQGPEFLTYFQNEAQLEKSRLLSDRFSAERPKGSFSTLEIQRTEQGDSAMYLCASSLYRGNTEAFFGQGTRLTVV.

The chain joins TRBV7-6 to TRBJ2-5; no reliable D call. Germline CDR1 reads SGHVS; CDR2 reads FNYEAQ. V lost 5 bases to trimming and J lost 5 bases, with 6 bases between them. The CDR3 covers 11 residues. The CDR3 DNA follows: TGTGCCAGCAGCCTCTATGAGACCCAGTACTTC. This sequence encodes CASSLYETQYF.

The chain links TRBV2 to TRBJ1-2; D remains unclear. The V gene lost 10 bases and the J gene lost 1 base, with 19 bases spanning the gap. Germline CDR1 reads SNHLY; CDR2 reads FYNNEI. CDR3 size: 15 residues. CDR3 sequence (DNA): TGTGCCACCATCGGAGGAAACAGAGATAACTATGGCTACACCTTC. Its translation is CATIGGNRDNYGYTF.

A remark on this clone: The sample contains more than one DNA sequence encoding this CDR3. This sequence joins TRBV5-1 and TRBJ2-1; no firm D call. With 0 bases removed from V and 1 base from J, the gap between germline ends came to 8 bases. Looked up from germline, CDR1 is SGHRS and CDR2 is YFSETQ. The CDR3 is 15 residues long. Here the CDR3 reads CASSLASGSYNEQFF. As DNA, the CDR3 is TGCGCCAGCAGCTTGGCCTCCGGGTCCTACAATGAGCAGTTCTTC.

The V call is TRBV29-1, the J call TRBJ2-5; weak D call: TRBD1 (6 bases). With the DNA end fitting TRBJ2-7 better, the J assignment may be wrong. This CDR3 region has 11 residues. The germline CDR1 and CDR2 sequences are SQVTM and ANQGSEA. The CDR3 sequence: CSARQEYEQYF. CDR3 in DNA: TGCAGCGCACGACAGGAGTACGAGCAGTACTTC.